Sequencing of this TCR beta chain was carried out in a study of memory CD4+ T cells and cytomegalovirus serostatus. Study-level findings and limits: About 40% of the roughly 150 known CMV-associated TCRbeta sequences appeared in CD4+ memory.

Single viable CD3+CD4+CD8-CD45RO+ cells were sorted as the memory CD4+ T cells. Total CD4+ T cells were enriched by CD4 positive selection. With regard to this clone: Antigen unknown.

TCRdb's copy holds only in-frame clones and misses some; the assay was immunoSEQ multiplex PCR. Among some 59,000 clones listed, approximately 78% were seen once. The source material was memory CD4+ T cells from blood. The origin of this receptor is an adult in good health and CMV-seronegative.

The CDR3 DNA reads as TGTGCCAGCAGCGTAGATGTTTTGGCCGGGGAGCTGTTTTTT. It translates to CASSVDVLAGELFF. The rearrangement joins TRBV9 to TRBJ2-2; D is uncertain. The germline V gene encodes CDR1 SGDLS and CDR2 YYNGEE. The CDR3 spans 14 residues. V was cut by 0 bases and J by 6 bases, with 9 bases left in between.